The T cell receptor beta chain described here comes from a study of shared clonotypes between healthy human individuals. Study-wide background: Donor composition was a couple of women and a few men, aged 18 to 49.

Turning to this clone: It differs at one base from a far larger clone, so likely a read error. Distinct nucleotide sequences in the sample also encode this CDR3.

The authors split each subset's genomic DNA evenly across several immunoSEQ plates. Per the study methods: In the immunoSEQ data, sequences were junction-only and lacked quality scores, so filtering differed. Sequencing used immunoSEQ multiplex PCR; TCRdb keeps in-frame clones, though not all of them. Clone size and the V and J calls come from that table; the DNA yielded D and trimming. This table has more than 400,000 clones, around 85% appearing once. The TCR sequence derives from a woman between 35 and 50 years old in good health. Some clones in this sample may be carry-over from other donors' samples. The sample was PBMCs.

The CDR3 nucleotides are TGTGCCTGGAGTGTTAGGGGTCGGTATATCTCTGGAAATACCATATATTTT. Amino acid sequence: CAWSVRGRYISGNTIYF. The rearrangement links TRBV30 to TRBJ1-3; TRBD1 is a possible D gene (5 bases). CDR1 is GTSNPN, CDR2 SVGIG, per germline (reference sequence). CDR3 length equals 17 residues.